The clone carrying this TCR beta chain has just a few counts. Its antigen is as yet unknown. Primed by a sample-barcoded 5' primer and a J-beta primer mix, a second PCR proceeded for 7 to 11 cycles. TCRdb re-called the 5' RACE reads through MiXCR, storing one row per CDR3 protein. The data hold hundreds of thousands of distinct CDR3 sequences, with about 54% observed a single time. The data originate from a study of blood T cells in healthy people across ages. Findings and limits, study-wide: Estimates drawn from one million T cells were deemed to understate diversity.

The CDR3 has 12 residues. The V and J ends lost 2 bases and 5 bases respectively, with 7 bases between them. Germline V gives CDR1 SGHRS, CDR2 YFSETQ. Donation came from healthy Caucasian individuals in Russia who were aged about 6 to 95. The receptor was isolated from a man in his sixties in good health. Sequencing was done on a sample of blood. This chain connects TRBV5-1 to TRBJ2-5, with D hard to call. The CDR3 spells CASSFDRETQYF. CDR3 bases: TGCGCCAGCAGCTTCGACCGGGAGACCCAGTACTTC. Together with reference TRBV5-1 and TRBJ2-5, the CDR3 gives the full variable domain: KAGVTQTPRYLIKTRGQQVTLSCSPISGHRSVSWYQQTPGQGLQFLFEYFSETQRNKGNFPGRFSGRQFSNSRSEMNVSTLELGDSALYLCASSFDRETQYFGPGTRLLVL.